This T cell receptor (beta chain) was documented in a study of radiation and T cells in renal cell carcinoma. Whole-study results and caveats: From baseline, blood top tumor clonotypes peaked at 2 weeks post-radiation.

The repertoire was sequenced with immunoSEQ multiplex PCR; TCRdb's copy has only in-frame clones and lacks some. The sample records approximately 83,000 clones, 85% being singletons. About this clone itself: Its antigen remains unknown.

Noted time point: blood 4 weeks post-SBRT, at nephrectomy. The treatment: 15 Gy SBRT to primary tumor, nephrectomy 4 weeks later. Nephrectomy followed 15 Gy stereotactic body radiation by 4 weeks. The TCR originated in a man aged 45 to 65 with renal cell carcinoma. Sequencing was performed on blood, taken from a patient whose treatment included radiotherapy and nephrectomy.

CDR3 protein: CASNIAGGHEQYF. The CDR3 DNA sequence: TGTGCCAGCAATATAGCGGGAGGTCACGAGCAGTACTTC. The gene calls are TRBV6-5 and TRBJ2-7, with 10 bases aligning to TRBD2. The J segment lost 5 bases and the V segment lost 7 bases, leaving 5 bases of the junction unmatched. Germline loops: CDR1 MNHEY, CDR2 SVGAGI. The CDR3 length is 13 residues.